The 25 T cell receptor beta chains below all came from one sample that was sequenced in a study of blood T cell repertoires in COVID-19 (TCRdb year 2020). The method was the immunoSEQ multiplex PCR assay. The clones in this table, taken by TCRdb from immuneACCESS, are in-frame only. Not every clone is retained; where verified, under half of the shortfall comes from an unresolved V gene, and the cause of the rest is unknown. The sample table shows 150,000 to 200,000 clones, and roughly 94% are seen once. Of the sample, about 0.8% is held by the ten largest clones. The sequenced sample was peripheral blood. These receptors all stem from a man under 40 with COVID-19, enrolled during active disease.

The J gene is TRBJ2-1, the V gene TRBV5-1, with 11 bases fitting TRBD1. CDR3 length: 14 amino acids. With V trimmed by 5 bases and J by 9 bases, 7 bases remained unmatched. Germline CDR1 SGHRS, CDR2 YFSETQ. The CDR3 region is CASSSDRGLGEQFF. The CDR3, as DNA: TGCGCCAGCAGTTCGGACAGGGGGCTTGGTGAGCAGTTCTTC.

The chain combines TRBV27 with TRBJ2-5; the D gene is possibly TRBD1 (7 bases). Judging by the DNA end, TRBJ2-7 fits better; the J call may be wrong. Looked up from germline, CDR1 is MNHEY and CDR2 is SMNVEV (reference sequence). The CDR3 is made up of 13 amino acids. Here the CDR3 reads CASRRDSSYEQYF. The DNA of the CDR3 is TGTGCCAGCAGGCGGGACAGCTCATACGAGCAGTACTTC.

The chain recombines TRBV27 with TRBJ2-5; 9 nucleotides align to TRBD1. J was trimmed by 5 bases and V by 4 bases; bases with no gene match: 8. Germline-derived CDR1 and CDR2 are MNHEY and SMNVEV (reference sequence). The CDR3 has 15 residues. The CDR3 reads CASSSGTGLRETQYF. Written as DNA, the CDR3 is TGTGCCAGCAGTTCGGGGACAGGGTTAAGGGAGACCCAGTACTTC.

This chain connects TRBV4-2 to TRBJ1-5; D is unresolved. Germline CDR1 reads LGHNA; CDR2 reads YNFKEQ. The CDR3 runs 16 residues. With 4 bases removed from V and 4 bases from J, the gap between germline ends came to 17 bases. CDR3 DNA: TGTGCCAGCAGCCCCGAAATATCAGGTCGGAATCAGCCCCAGCATTTT. Translated: CASSPEISGRNQPQHF.

This clone was detected once. The J gene is TRBJ2-2, the V gene TRBV11-2, with a possible D match to TRBD1 (5 bases). The CDR3 length is 15 residues. V lost 0 bases to trimming and J lost 8 bases, with 13 bases between them. Germline loops: CDR1 SGHAT, CDR2 FQNNGV. CDR3 loop: CASSLETRATGELFF. The CDR3 bases are TGTGCCAGCAGCTTAGAGACCAGGGCCACGGGGGAGCTGTTTTTT.

The J gene is TRBJ2-3, the V gene TRBV7-9; D is uncertain. Germline V gene data show CDR1 as SEHNR and CDR2 as FQNEAQ (reference sequence). This CDR3 is built from 18 residues. V lost 5 bases and J lost 5, with 26 bases in between. As DNA, the CDR3 is TGTGCCAGCAGCAAGGATAGGTGGAACTCCCAAGACTTAGATACGCAGTATTTT. Its protein is CASSKDRWNSQDLDTQYF.

This clone was seen just once. This chain links TRBV6-6 with TRBJ2-1; 13 nucleotides line up with TRBD2. CDR1 is MNHNY, CDR2 SVGAGI, per germline (reference sequence). The CDR3 consists of 16 residues. V was pared by 2 bases and J by 8 bases, with 6 bases of the junction left unmatched. Here the CDR3 DNA reads TGTGCCAGCAGTTACCCTACTAGCGGGGGGGCGTATGAGCAGTTCTTC. It codes for CASSYPTSGGAYEQFF.

This sequence joins TRBV5-1 and TRBJ1-3; 7 bases are shared with TRBD1. J lost 5 bases, V lost 4 bases, and 12 bases had no gene match. Germline V CDR1 and CDR2: SGHRS, YFSETQ. The CDR3 has 16 residues. The CDR3 nucleotides are TGCGCCAGCAGCCTTACCGGGACAGTAGGTCGAAACACCATATATTTT. It specifies CASSLTGTVGRNTIYF.

The chain is built from TRBV29-1 and TRBJ2-5, with D maybe TRBD1 (6 bases). The CDR3 runs 15 residues. Between the trimmed V and J ends, which lost 0 bases and 5 bases, there was a span of 16 bases. Germline assignment: CDR1 SQVTM and CDR2 ANQGSEA. The chain's CDR3 is CSVEDRRGAGETQYF. As DNA, the CDR3 is TGCAGCGTTGAAGATCGCAGGGGCGCAGGGGAGACCCAGTACTTC.

This chain joins TRBV5-4 and TRBJ1-2; D is unclear. This CDR3 is built from 15 residues. V lost 4 bases, J lost 2 bases, and 15 bases lay in between. The germline CDR1 and CDR2 sequences are SGHNT and YYREEE (reference sequence). The CDR3 DNA sequence: TGTGCCAGCAGCGCGAGGGCTCGAGGGAACTATGGCTACACCTTC. This translates into CASSARARGNYGYTF.

This clone was found a few times. As DNA, the CDR3 is TGTGCCAGCACTCGGACGGGACAGGTCTTCTCTGGGGCCAACGTCCTGACTTTC. This gives the protein CASTRTGQVFSGANVLTF. V usage is TRBV27 and J usage is TRBJ2-6, with TRBD1 matching over 8 bases. The CDR3 contains 18 residues. V was pared by 7 bases and J by 0 bases, with 11 bases of the junction left unmatched. Germline V gene lookup returns CDR1 MNHEY and CDR2 SMNVEV (reference sequence). Together with reference TRBV27 and TRBJ2-6, the CDR3 gives the full variable domain: EAQVTQNPRYLITVTGKKLTVTCSQNMNHEYMSWYRQDPGLGLRQIYYSMNVEVTDKGDVPEGYKVSRKEKRNFPLILESPSPNQTSLYFCASTRTGQVFSGANVLTFGAGSRLTVL.

The gene calls are TRBV5-4 and TRBJ2-1; 12 positions match TRBD2. Germline CDR1 reads SGHNT; CDR2 reads YYREEE (reference sequence). This CDR3 is 16 amino acids long. Trimming removed 3 bases from V and 4 bases from J; junction bases left unmatched: 5. This chain's CDR3 is CASSSRLAGVYNEQFF. CDR3 bases: TGTGCCAGCAGCTCCCGACTAGCGGGGGTATACAATGAGCAGTTCTTC.

The V call is TRBV29-1, the J call TRBJ1-2; TRBD1 agrees at 9 bases. This CDR3 is built from 15 residues. V lost 2 bases, J lost 1 base, and 5 bases stayed unmatched. In germline, CDR1 is SQVTM, CDR2 ANQGSEA. The CDR3 nucleotides read TGCAGCGTTGAATCCCCGGGACAGGGTAACTATGGCTACACCTTC. It yields the protein CSVESPGQGNYGYTF.

The chain recombines TRBV5-1 with TRBJ1-2, with TRBD1 matching 10 bases. Germline V lookup: CDR1 SGHRS, CDR2 YFSETQ. The CDR3 totals 15 residues. V trimming: 1 base; J trimming: 2 bases; junction bases outside the gene matches: 2. This CDR3 reads CASSLWGQGNYGYTF. In DNA form, the CDR3 reads TGCGCCAGCAGCTTGTGGGGACAGGGGAACTATGGCTACACCTTC. Full variable domain (missing parts from reference TRBV5-1 and TRBJ1-2): KAGVTQTPRYLIKTRGQQVTLSCSPISGHRSVSWYQQTPGQGLQFLFEYFSETQRNKGNFPGRFSGRQFSNSRSEMNVSTLELGDSALYLCASSLWGQGNYGYTFGSGTRLTVV.

The chain employs TRBV10-1 and TRBJ2-5; TRBD2 might be the D (6 bases). In germline, CDR1 is WNHNN, CDR2 SYGVQD (reference sequence). Trimming took 6 bases from V and 2 from J, leaving 19 bases between them. This CDR3 spans 16 amino acids. The CDR3 DNA follows: TGCGCCAGCAGCATGGCCCAGGGCGGGGCTCAAGAGACCCAGTACTTC. Amino acid sequence: CASSMAQGGAQETQYF.

This chain links TRBV19 with TRBJ1-2; D gene uncertain. The CDR3 covers 16 residues. Germline V CDR1 and CDR2: LNHDA, SQIVND (reference sequence). Trimming took 6 bases from V and 2 from J, leaving 19 bases between them. CDR3 DNA: TGTGCCAGTAGGCCAGTACGTCACAGAACAAACTATGGCTACACCTTC. This translates into CASRPVRHRTNYGYTF.

In DNA, the CDR3 is TGTGCCAGCAGCGCGCGGGGGGTCCTCTCTGGAAACACCATATATTTT. Its translation is CASSARGVLSGNTIYF. The rearrangement uses TRBV9 and TRBJ1-3; D possibly corresponds to TRBD1 (5 bases). V was pared by 3 bases and J by 0 bases, with 13 bases between. The V gene's germline CDR1 is SGDLS and CDR2 YYNGEE. The CDR3 covers 16 residues.

This sequence joins TRBV3-1 (or the pseudogene TRBV3-2) and TRBJ1-5; no firm D call. The CDR3 covers 13 residues. V shed 1 base and J shed 7 bases, with 8 bases lying between them. Germline V gene sequence: CDR1 LGHDT, CDR2 YNNKEL (reference sequence). CDR3 amino acids: CASSQGAEQPQHF. CDR3 nucleotides: TGTGCCAGCAGCCAAGGAGCGGAACAGCCCCAGCATTTT.

The J gene is TRBJ1-2, the V gene TRBV7-2, with 9 bases aligning to TRBD1. V dropped 2 bases and J dropped 10; count of bases not matched to a gene: 11. This CDR3 contains 15 residues. CDR1 SGHTA and CDR2 FQGNSA come from the germline V gene. Written as DNA, the CDR3 is TGTGCCAGCAGCTTAATGTCTTCGGGACAGGGATACTACACCTTC. Protein product: CASSLMSSGQGYYTF.

The V call is TRBV7-7, the J call TRBJ1-1; a possible D gene is TRBD1 (5 bases). The CDR3 covers 16 residues. The germline gives CDR1 SSHAT, CDR2 FNYEAQ (reference sequence). Trimming pared 5 bases from V and 1 base from J, leaving 17 bases between. The CDR3 DNA is TGTGCCAGCAGCCCTATAAGAACAGGCCCGAACACTGAAGCTTTCTTT. Residues: CASSPIRTGPNTEAFF.

Turning to this clone: One end of the junction fails to match germline, which may point to a read error. The V call is TRBV5-6, the J call TRBJ2-1; 8 nucleotides match TRBD2. Germline assignment: CDR1 SGHDT and CDR2 YYEEEE. The CDR3 spans 12 residues. The CDR3 reads CASSLRGGLLVF. CDR3 DNA sequence: TGTGCCAGCAGCTTGCGGGGGGGCCTGTTGGTCTTC.

This chain connects TRBV5-5 to TRBJ1-3, with D possibly matching TRBD1 (5 bases). V shed 2 bases and J shed 0 bases, with 12 bases lying between them. The germline CDR1 and CDR2 sequences are SGHKS and YYEKEE (reference sequence). CDR3 length: 16 amino acids. CDR3 DNA: TGTGCCAGCAGCTTTAGGTCGCAGGGCTCTGGAAACACCATATATTTT. Protein product: CASSFRSQGSGNTIYF. The entire variable domain, with the rest obtained from reference TRBV5-5 and TRBJ1-3, is as follows: DAGVTQSPTHLIKTRGQQVTLRCSPISGHKSVSWYQQVLGQGPQFIFQYYEKEERGRGNFPDRFSARQFPNYSSELNVNALLLGDSALYLCASSFRSQGSGNTIYFGEGSWLTVV.

The chain joins TRBV10-3 to TRBJ2-2; possibly TRBD2 for D (6 bases). The germline V gene encodes CDR1 ENHRY and CDR2 SYGVKD. The CDR3 is 15 amino acids. V was pared by 8 bases and J by 4 bases, with 17 bases between. The CDR3 DNA is TGTGCCATCGGGAGGAACGAACTTTCCACCGGGGAGCTGTTTTTT. This gives the protein CAIGRNELSTGELFF.

This chain joins TRBV13 and TRBJ2-5; possible D gene TRBD2, 5 bases. The CDR3 spans 12 residues. Looked up from germline, CDR1 is PRHDT and CDR2 is FYEKMQ (reference sequence). V lost 5 bases and J 5 bases, leaving 9 bases between the germline ends. CDR3 coding DNA: TGTGCCAGCAGCGCCAGGAGGGAGACCCAGTACTTC. It specifies CASSARRETQYF. The full variable domain, its missing parts supplied by reference TRBV13 and TRBJ2-5, is AAGVIQSPRHLIKEKRETATLKCYPIPRHDTVYWYQQGPGQDPQFLISFYEKMQSDKGSIPDRFSAQQFSDYHSELNMSSLELGDSALYFCASSARRETQYFGPGTRLLVL.

The J gene is TRBJ2-7, the V gene TRBV19, with D tentatively TRBD1 (7 bases). CDR1 and CDR2 (germline): LNHDA, SQIVND (reference sequence). There are 16 residues in the CDR3. Trimming cost V 5 bases and J 7 bases, with 24 bases left between them. The CDR3 sequence is CASSAVTGRRFTEQYF. DNA of the CDR3: TGTGCCAGTAGTGCTGTGACAGGGAGGCGTTTTACTGAGCAGTACTTC.